This T cell receptor beta chain was recorded in a study of T cell responses to AZD1222 COVID-19 vaccine. The CDR3 runs 16 residues. Germline V gives CDR1 SGHRS, CDR2 YFSETQ. V dropped 6 bases and J dropped 6; count of bases not matched to a gene: 12. Assay: immunoSEQ multiplex PCR; the TCRdb copy retains only in-frame clones and omits some. Here the sample spans tens of thousands of clones, 60% to 85% being singletons. Remarks on this clone: Antigen: not known.

Study-level points and caveats: Spike-wide vaccine-associated CD4 TCRs dominated at 160-218 and 743-854. Repertoire sampling happened only post peak T cell response. Only a handful of AZD1222 recipients, roughly 6 in all, had baseline seropositivity.

This TCR came from an adult who received the AZD1222 COVID-19 vaccine. This sequence joins TRBV5-1 and TRBJ2-1, with 10 bases fitting TRBD1. The specimen was peripheral blood, collected 28 days after the second AZD1222 dose. DNA of the CDR3: TGCGCCAGCACCGAAACCGGGACAGGGGAGTCCAATGAGCAGTTCTTC. This encodes CASTETGTGESNEQFF.